This is a list of T cell receptor beta chains from one sample in a study of regulatory T cells in long-lasting Graves disease. One entry per CDR3 protein results from TCRdb running MiXCR on the multiplex PCR reads. The data show about 310,000 distinct CDR3 sequences, 15% to 20% seen once. Sequenced here: peripheral blood mononuclear cells (PBMCs), sampled at new diagnosis, from a patient treated with antithyroid drugs. Receptors were obtained from a female donor with Graves disease. The CDR3 runs from the conserved cysteine through the conserved F or W. The D gene is left open where the match is weak. Only part of the rows carry a size: once, few, many, or a class if the clone is expanded.

clone size	D gene	V gene	J gene	CDR3 protein	CDR3 DNA
many	-	TRBV3-1	TRBJ2-7	CASSPSSIDEQYF	TGTGCCAGCAGCCCTTCTAGTATCGACGAGCAGTACTTC
many	-	TRBV24-1	TRBJ1-2	CATSQAGTSNYGYTF	TGTGCCACCAGTCAAGCGGGCACTTCTAACTATGGCTACACCTTC
-	TRBD2	TRBV15	TRBJ2-7	CATSREVAGVRGEQYF	TGTGCCACCAGCAGAGAGGTAGCGGGAGTTCGGGGCGAGCAGTACTTC
-	TRBD2	TRBV3-1	TRBJ2-1	CASSPSRTSGIVRGNEQFF	TGTGCCAGCAGCCCTAGTCGGACTAGCGGGATAGTAAGGGGGAATGAGCAGTTCTTC
many	-	TRBV3-1	TRBJ1-2	CASTPTGNYGYTF	TGTGCCAGCACCCCGACGGGGAACTATGGCTACACCTTC
many	-	TRBV3-1	TRBJ1-4	CASSQSGTDEKLFF	TGTGCCAGCAGCCAGTCCGGGACCGATGAAAAACTGTTTTTT
few	TRBD2	TRBV30	TRBJ2-1	CAWSVLSGRDEQFF	TGTGCCTGGAGTGTACTTAGCGGGAGGGATGAGCAGTTCTTC
-	-	TRBV12-3/TRBV12-4	TRBJ1-2	CASTDRLGYGYTF	TGTGCCAGCACCGACAGGCTCGGCTATGGCTACACCTTC
-	-	TRBV5-1	TRBJ2-7	CASSLTGSYEQCF	TGCGCCAGCAGCTTAACAGGGTCCTACGAGCAGTGCTTC
many	-	TRBV10-3	TRBJ1-5	CAISDRDYSNQPQHF	TGTGCCATCAGTGACAGGGACTATAGCAATCAGCCCCAGCATTTT
many	TRBD2	TRBV12-3/TRBV12-4	TRBJ2-3	CASSPTSGIGTDTQYF	TGTGCCAGCAGTCCGACTAGCGGGATCGGCACAGATACGCAGTATTTT
many	-	TRBV24-1	TRBJ1-2	CATSDLTPRDGYTF	TGTGCCACCAGTGATTTGACCCCCCGAGATGGCTACACCTTC
few	-	TRBV7-9	TRBJ2-7	CASSPPPASDEQYF	TGTGCCAGCAGCCCCCCACCAGCTAGCGACGAGCAGTACTTC
many	TRBD1	TRBV29-1	TRBJ1-2	CSVRDSNYGYTF	TGCAGCGTCCGGGACAGCAACTATGGCTACACCTTC
many	-	TRBV27	TRBJ1-3	CASRPITGNTIYF	TGTGCCAGCAGACCTATTACAGGAAACACCATATATTTT
many	TRBD2	TRBV9	TRBJ2-3	CASSVTGAGGPVDTQYF	TGTGCCAGCAGCGTAACCGGAGCGGGAGGGCCGGTGGATACGCAGTATTTT
many	-	TRBV2	TRBJ1-5	CASRLQGVPQHF	TGTGCCAGCAGACTCCAAGGGGTCCCCCAGCATTTT
few	TRBD2	TRBV4-2	TRBJ2-7	CASSQERERYEQYF	TGTGCCAGCAGCCAGGAGCGGGAGAGGTACGAGCAGTACTTC
few	-	TRBV9	TRBJ1-1	CASSARDLSATEAFF	TGTGCCAGCAGCGCGAGAGACCTCTCTGCCACTGAAGCTTTCTTT
many	TRBD1	TRBV15	TRBJ1-1	CATNLDRGRNTEAFF	TGTGCCACCAACCTGGACAGGGGGAGAAACACTGAAGCTTTCTTT
many	-	TRBV7-6	TRBJ2-1	CASSLAGAGIEQFF	TGTGCCAGCAGCTTAGCAGGGGCAGGGATTGAGCAGTTCTTC
-	-	TRBV11-3	TRBJ2-5	CASTPTSSEIIRGQETQYF	TGTGCCAGCACCCCAACGTCGTCAGAGATCATCAGGGGCCAAGAGACCCAGTACTTC
many	-	TRBV27	TRBJ1-5	CASSREYSNQPQHF	TGTGCCAGCAGCCGAGAATATAGCAATCAGCCCCAGCATTTT
many	-	TRBV30	TRBJ2-5	CAWSQSVSQETQYF	TGTGCCTGGAGTCAGAGCGTTTCGCAAGAGACCCAGTACTTC
-	-	TRBV5-1	TRBJ2-7	CASSLSGEFNEQYF	TGCGCCAGCAGCTTGTCAGGGGAATTCAACGAGCAGTACTTC
-	TRBD1	TRBV9	TRBJ1-4	CASSQGTGGSGANEKLFF	TGTGCCAGCAGCCAAGGGACAGGGGGCTCAGGTGCTAATGAAAAACTGTTTTTT
many	-	TRBV28	TRBJ1-2	CASSSPDSLYGYTF	TGTGCCAGCAGTTCCCCGGACAGCTTATATGGCTACACCTTC
few	-	TRBV3-1	TRBJ2-1	CASSQDLGLSYNEQFF	TGTGCCAGCAGCCAAGATCTAGGACTCTCCTACAATGAGCAGTTCTTC
-	TRBD1	TRBV5-4	TRBJ2-6	CASSLGPGQGPSGANVLTF	TGTGCCAGCAGCTTGGGGCCGGGACAGGGCCCCTCTGGGGCCAACGTCCTGACTTTC
few	-	TRBV7-9	TRBJ2-5	CASSLRGEYQETQYF	TGTGCCAGCAGCTTACGCGGGGAGTACCAAGAGACCCAGTACTTC
-	-	TRBV7-3	TRBJ2-1	CASSNAGNEQFF	TGTGCCAGCAGCAACGCGGGCAATGAGCAGTTCTTC
many	-	TRBV6-2/TRBV6-3	TRBJ2-7	CASSPTHYEQYF	TGTGCCAGCAGTCCCACTCACTACGAGCAGTACTTC
many	-	TRBV5-6	TRBJ2-6	CASSSGGFDVLTF	TGTGCCAGCAGTTCCGGAGGCTTCGACGTCCTGACTTTC
many	-	TRBV5-1	TRBJ1-2	CASSLAGQTIYGYTF	TGCGCCAGCAGCTTGGCCGGACAGACCATCTATGGCTACACCTTC
many	-	TRBV12-3/TRBV12-4	TRBJ2-7	CASSPRTAGWIYEQYF	TGTGCCAGCAGTCCCAGGACAGCCGGATGGATCTACGAGCAGTACTTC
many	TRBD2	TRBV4-2	TRBJ2-2	CAARAGGVGELFF	TGTGCCGCGAGGGCGGGAGGCGTCGGGGAGCTGTTTTTT
many	TRBD2	TRBV7-3	TRBJ2-1	CASSLVAGVNNEQFF	TGTGCCAGCAGCTTGGTAGCGGGAGTAAACAATGAGCAGTTCTTC
many	TRBD1	TRBV2	TRBJ2-1	CASSDAGGNEQFF	TGTGCCAGCAGTGATGCAGGGGGCAATGAGCAGTTCTTC
-	TRBD2	TRBV20-1	TRBJ2-7	CSARGLSSYEQYF	TGCAGTGCTAGGGGACTATCTTCCTACGAGCAGTACTTC
many	-	TRBV24-1	TRBJ2-2	CATSDFGGLLSGELFF	TGTGCCACCAGTGATTTTGGAGGTCTATTGTCCGGGGAGCTGTTTTTT
many	TRBD1	TRBV29-1	TRBJ2-5	CSVDPDRAATQYF	TGCAGCGTTGACCCGGACAGGGCAGCCACCCAGTACTTC
many	TRBD1	TRBV10-3	TRBJ1-2	CAISDRGGLGGYTF	TGTGCCATCAGCGACAGGGGAGGTCTCGGCGGCTACACCTTC
many	-	TRBV10-2	TRBJ2-1	CASSDLNNEQFF	TGCGCCAGCAGCGACCTTAACAATGAGCAGTTCTTC
-	TRBD1	TRBV27	TRBJ2-5	CASSPGTGVRETQHF	TGTGCCAGCAGCCCCGGGACAGGGGTTAGGGAGACCCAGCACTTC
-	TRBD1	TRBV30	TRBJ1-6	CAWKTGRQYNSPLHF	TGTGCCTGGAAGACAGGGAGACAATATAATTCACCCCTCCACTTT
-	TRBD2	TRBV9	TRBJ2-1	CASSVWREGEDEQFF	TGTGCCAGCAGCGTCTGGCGGGAGGGAGAGGATGAGCAGTTCTTC